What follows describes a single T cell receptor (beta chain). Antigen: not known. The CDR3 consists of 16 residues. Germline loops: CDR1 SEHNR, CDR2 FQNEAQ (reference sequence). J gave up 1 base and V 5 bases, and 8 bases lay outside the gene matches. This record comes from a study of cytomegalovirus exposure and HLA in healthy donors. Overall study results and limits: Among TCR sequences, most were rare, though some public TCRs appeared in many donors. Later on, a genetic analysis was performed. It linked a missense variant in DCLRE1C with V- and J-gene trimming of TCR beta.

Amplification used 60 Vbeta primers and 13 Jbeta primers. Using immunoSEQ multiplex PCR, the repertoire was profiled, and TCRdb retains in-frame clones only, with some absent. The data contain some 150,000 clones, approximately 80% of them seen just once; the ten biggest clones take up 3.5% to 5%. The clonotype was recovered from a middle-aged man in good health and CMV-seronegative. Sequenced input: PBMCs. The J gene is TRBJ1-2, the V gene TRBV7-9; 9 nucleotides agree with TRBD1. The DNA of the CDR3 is TGTGCCAGCAGCCCGCGACTGGGACAGGGTAACTATGGCTACACCTTC. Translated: CASSPRLGQGNYGYTF.